The 25 T cell receptor beta chains below come from one sample, sequenced in a study of shared clonotypes between healthy human individuals. Sequenced by immunoSEQ multiplex PCR; TCRdb stores in-frame clones only, minus some. Of approximately 1.5 million clones in the sample, approximately 98.5% were seen once. Sample: naive CD4+ T cells sorted from blood. The subset: CD45RA+ positively selected. These receptors were obtained from a man aged 25-45 years in good health.

Concerning this clone itself: Other DNA sequences from this sample encode an identical CDR3 as well. The chain has TRBV5-4 and TRBJ2-5; D remains ambiguous. V was pared by 0 bases and J by 3 bases, with 6 bases between. The germline V gene has CDR1 SGHNT and CDR2 YYREEE (reference sequence). The CDR3 spans 13 residues. The CDR3 spells CASSLGGKETQYF. The CDR3 coding sequence is TGTGCCAGCAGCTTGGGTGGTAAAGAGACCCAGTACTTC.

Details on this clone: In the same sample, other DNA sequences code for this CDR3. The CDR3 sequence: CASSLAGVNEQFF. CDR3 DNA sequence: TGTGCCAGCAGTCTAGCGGGAGTTAATGAGCAGTTCTTC. J is TRBJ2-1 and V is TRBV28; 10 bases agree with TRBD2. V gave up 5 bases and J gave up 7 bases; unmatched junction bases: 2. CDR1 is MDHEN and CDR2 is SYDVKM in the germline V gene. This CDR3 has 13 residues.

The V gene is TRBV7-2, the J gene TRBJ2-7; D gene ambiguous. Germline loops: CDR1 SGHTA, CDR2 FQGNSA. The ends were cut back, 5 bases at V and 5 bases at J, with 16 bases in the middle. The CDR3 has 14 amino acids. The CDR3 sequence is CASSPPLGYHEQYF. DNA of the CDR3: TGTGCCAGCAGCCCCCCCCTGGGGTATCACGAGCAGTACTTC.

The chain links TRBV7-2 to TRBJ2-6; a weak D match, TRBD2 (6 bases). Trimming removed 4 bases at V and 11 bases at J, with 12 bases between. The CDR3 is 13 amino acids. Germline V gene lookup returns CDR1 SGHTA and CDR2 FQGNSA. The CDR3 region is CASSSRQRDVLTF. The CDR3 DNA reads as TGTGCCAGCAGCTCACGACAGCGGGACGTCCTGACTTTC. Together with reference TRBV7-2 and TRBJ2-6, the CDR3 gives the full variable domain: GAGVSQSPSNKVTEKGKDVELRCDPISGHTALYWYRQSLGQGLEFLIYFQGNSAPDKSGLPSDRFSAERTGGSVSTLTIQRTQQEDSAVYLCASSSRQRDVLTFGAGSRLTVL.

V usage is TRBV7-2 and J usage is TRBJ2-3; D may be TRBD1 (5 bases). Germline-derived CDR1 and CDR2 are SGHTA and FQGNSA. The CDR3 spans 15 residues. V lost 5 bases and J lost 2, with 14 bases in between. This CDR3 reads CASSPFRTLTDTQYF. The CDR3, as DNA: TGTGCCAGCAGCCCCTTCCGGACACTCACAGATACGCAGTATTTT.

This clone was recorded once. The rearrangement uses TRBV19 and TRBJ2-4; 9 positions match TRBD1. The CDR3 runs to 14 residues. CDR1 is LNHDA and CDR2 is SQIVND in the germline V gene (reference sequence). J was trimmed by 5 bases and V by 2 bases; bases with no gene match: 1. CDR3 nucleotide sequence: TGTGCCAGTAGTATAACAGGGGGCCAAAACATTCAGTACTTC. This sequence encodes CASSITGGQNIQYF.

The genes are TRBV7-2 and TRBJ2-7; D is ambiguous. Trimming took 5 bases from V and 4 from J, leaving 12 bases between them. The CDR3 covers 13 residues. Germline V CDR1 and CDR2: SGHTA, FQGNSA. The DNA of the CDR3 is TGTGCCAGCAGCCGGTCCTTCTTTTACGAGCAGTACTTC. As protein: CASSRSFFYEQYF.

The genes are TRBV5-1 and TRBJ2-2; TRBD2 aligns across 7 bases. Germline values: CDR1 SGHRS, CDR2 YFSETQ. V gave up 7 bases and J gave up 4 bases; unmatched junction bases: 4. There are 13 residues in the CDR3. The CDR3, as DNA: TGCGCCAGCCGGGAGCGGGGCACCGGGGAGCTGTTTTTT. Its protein is CASRERGTGELFF.

For this clone: The sample carries other DNA sequences with the same CDR3. The V call is TRBV15, the J call TRBJ2-2; D not resolved. Germline CDR1 LNHNV, CDR2 YYDKDF (reference sequence). V lost 1 base and J 0 bases, leaving 6 bases between the germline ends. The CDR3 length is 15 residues. The CDR3 loop is CATSRGRTNTGELFF. In DNA, the CDR3 is TGTGCCACCAGCAGAGGACGGACGAACACCGGGGAGCTGTTTTTT.

The chain links TRBV18 to TRBJ1-3; the D gene is possibly TRBD1 (5 bases). This CDR3 region has 18 residues. Germline values: CDR1 KGHSH, CDR2 LQKENI. Trimming removed 3 bases at V and 3 bases at J, with 21 bases between. DNA for the CDR3: TGTGCCAGCTCACCGACACCACGCCGGGACGGGGTTGGAAACACCATATATTTT. It translates to CASSPTPRRDGVGNTIYF.

V usage is TRBV25-1 and J usage is TRBJ1-4, with D possibly matching TRBD1 (5 bases). The CDR3 runs 17 residues. CDR1 and CDR2 from the germline V gene are MGHDK and SYGVNS. V was shortened by 1 base and J by 8 bases, with 20 bases between the two germline ends. The CDR3 loop is CASSELGGGPRNEKLFF. DNA of the CDR3: TGTGCCAGCAGTGAATTGGGGGGAGGACCTCGGAACGAAAAACTGTTTTTT. Full variable domain (rest looked up from reference TRBV25-1 and TRBJ1-4): EADIYQTPRYLVIGTGKKITLECSQTMGHDKMYWYQQDPGMELHLIHYSYGVNSTEKGDLSSESTVSRIRTEHFPLTLESARPSHTSQYLCASSELGGGPRNEKLFFGSGTQLSVL.

The CDR3 nucleotides are TGCGCCAGCAGTGAGTACCACTGGGTAGCAAAGTTCTTC. Protein: CASSEYHWVAKFF. The chain combines TRBV10-1 with TRBJ2-1, with D uncertain. CDR1 and CDR2 from the germline V gene are WNHNN and SYGVQD (reference sequence). V was cut by 1 base and J by 14 bases, with 15 bases left in between. This CDR3 has 13 amino acids.

This chain connects TRBV7-2 to TRBJ1-1, with TRBD1 identical over 9 bases. V dropped 4 bases and J dropped 1; count of bases not matched to a gene: 13. CDR1 and CDR2 (germline): SGHTA, FQGNSA. The CDR3 runs 18 residues. The CDR3 reads CASSSTGTGRIRNTEAFF. The DNA for the CDR3 is TGTGCCAGCAGCTCCACCGGGACAGGGCGGATAAGGAACACTGAAGCTTTCTTT.

The CDR3 DNA sequence: TGTGCCAGCAGTGGACAGTTCGAGGGGTTCGAGCAGTACTTC. Its protein is CASSGQFEGFEQYF. This rearrangement joins TRBV2 to TRBJ2-7, with D possibly being TRBD1 or TRBD2 (5 bases each). This CDR3 is built from 14 residues. Germline lookup yields CDR1 SNHLY and CDR2 FYNNEI. The germline V and J ends were trimmed by 4 bases and 6 bases, with 16 bases remaining between them.

Worth noting for this clone: The same CDR3 can be traced to other DNA sequences in this sample. The rearrangement joins TRBV5-1 to TRBJ2-1; D ambiguous. Deletions cut 0 bases from V and 0 bases from J, with 7 bases between. This CDR3 is 15 amino acids long. The germline CDR1 and CDR2 sequences are SGHRS and YFSETQ. CDR3 loop: CASSLGLSSYNEQFF. CDR3 bases: TGCGCCAGCAGCTTGGGACTTTCCTCCTACAATGAGCAGTTCTTC.

Only one count was recorded for this clone. The same CDR3 arises from other DNA sequences in this sample as well. V gene TRBV6-1 combines with J gene TRBJ1-5; 10 nucleotides align to TRBD1. Germline-derived CDR1 and CDR2 are MNHNS and SASEGT. V lost 8 bases, J lost 4 bases, and 5 bases stayed unmatched. CDR3 length: 14 amino acids. CDR3 nucleotide sequence: TGTGCCAGCCGCGGGACAGGGGTAAATCAGCCCCAGCATTTT. It translates to CASRGTGVNQPQHF.

V usage is TRBV7-2 and J usage is TRBJ2-4, with D tentatively TRBD1 (6 bases). CDR1 SGHTA and CDR2 FQGNSA come from the germline V gene. V was shortened by 5 bases and J by 0 bases, with 14 bases between the two germline ends. This CDR3 contains 16 residues. CDR3 sequence (DNA): TGTGCCAGCAGCACAGGGTCTTTACTAGCCAAAAACATTCAGTACTTC. This codes for CASSTGSLLAKNIQYF.

Note on this clone: Within the sample, other DNA sequences also encode this same CDR3. The chain couples TRBV5-1 to TRBJ2-1; D possibly corresponds to TRBD2 (6 bases). Germline V gene lookup returns CDR1 SGHRS and CDR2 YFSETQ. V lost 3 bases and J lost 0, with 13 bases in between. The CDR3 totals 16 residues. The DNA of the CDR3 is TGCGCCAGCAGCTCAGCCGGGACTGGCTCCTACAATGAGCAGTTCTTC. Translated, it gives CASSSAGTGSYNEQFF.

V and J are TRBV7-2 and TRBJ2-3, with D perhaps TRBD2 (6 bases). The CDR3 extends over 17 amino acids. Trimming took 3 bases from V and 6 from J, leaving 22 bases between them. CDR1 SGHTA and CDR2 FQGNSA come from the germline V gene. CDR3 region: CASSFPPAGTPFDTQYF. For the CDR3, the DNA is TGTGCCAGCAGCTTCCCACCTGCCGGGACTCCCTTCGATACGCAGTATTTT. The entire variable domain, with the rest obtained from reference TRBV7-2 and TRBJ2-3, is as follows: GAGVSQSPSNKVTEKGKDVELRCDPISGHTALYWYRQSLGQGLEFLIYFQGNSAPDKSGLPSDRFSAERTGGSVSTLTIQRTQQEDSAVYLCASSFPPAGTPFDTQYFGPGTRLTVL.

Remarks on this clone: This specimen includes other DNA sequences encoding the same CDR3. The DNA of the CDR3 is TGTGCCAGCAGCTTACTCGCGGGAGGGCCCTACGAGCAGTACTTC. Translating gives CASSLLAGGPYEQYF. The chain is built from TRBV7-2 and TRBJ2-7; 9 bases are shared with TRBD2. The germline V gene has CDR1 SGHTA and CDR2 FQGNSA. J lost 2 bases, V lost 2 bases, and 4 bases had no gene match. The CDR3 spans 15 residues.

This clone came up once. J is TRBJ2-2 and V is TRBV18, with D possibly being TRBD1 (5 bases). The V gene lost 3 bases and the J gene lost 6 bases, with 17 bases spanning the gap. The CDR3 loop spans 16 amino acids. Germline CDR1 and CDR2: KGHSH and LQKENI. As DNA, the CDR3 is TGTGCCAGCTCACCGAGAGGACACCTGGCCCCCGGGGAGCTGTTTTTT. Amino acids: CASSPRGHLAPGELFF.

Turning to this clone: A read error may account for a junction end that differs from germline. V and J are TRBV25-1 and TRBJ2-1, with D perhaps TRBD1 or TRBD2 (7 bases each). The length of the CDR3 is 13 residues. Germline V gene lookup returns CDR1 MGHDK and CDR2 SYGVNS. In DNA, the CDR3 is TGTGCCAGCAGTCCCACAAGCGGGACAGTGGTGGTCTTC. Amino acid sequence: CASSPTSGTVVVF.

This clone was counted once. This sequence joins TRBV2 and TRBJ2-6, with D unclear. CDR1 SNHLY and CDR2 FYNNEI come from the germline V gene. V was trimmed by 6 bases and J by 0 bases, leaving 12 bases between them. The CDR3 is made up of 16 amino acids. DNA of the CDR3: TGTGCCAGCAGCCATACCGGCCACTCTGGGGCCAACGTCCTGACTTTC. Translation gives CASSHTGHSGANVLTF.

This sequence joins TRBV29-1 and TRBJ2-2, with unresolved D. V lost 0 bases, J lost 1 base, and 12 bases lay in between. Per the germline V gene, CDR1 is SQVTM and CDR2 is ANQGSEA. The CDR3 length is 16 residues. This CDR3 reads CSVEDGVTRNTGELFF. The CDR3 DNA reads TGCAGCGTTGAAGATGGGGTAACACGGAACACCGGGGAGCTGTTTTTT.

The V gene is TRBV19, the J gene TRBJ2-6, with D unresolved. Germline assignment: CDR1 LNHDA and CDR2 SQIVND (reference sequence). This CDR3 has 16 amino acids. V lost 2 bases to trimming and J lost 2 bases, with 10 bases between them. CDR3 bases: TGTGCCAGTAGTATACTTCCGGGCACTGGGGCCAACGTCCTGACTTTC. Protein sequence: CASSILPGTGANVLTF.